This T cell receptor beta chain was identified in a study of beta chain features in type 1 diabetes. This CDR3 comprises 15 residues. The V end lost 4 bases, the J end lost 2 bases, and 13 bases lay between the germline ends. CDR1 KGHSH and CDR2 LQKENI come from the germline V gene. In all sorted populations, purity surpassed 98%. Overall study results and limits: Within each of all four CD4+ subsets, Type 1 diabetes patients had TCRB CDR3s that were moderately but significantly shorter.

The sequenced template was cDNA made from the entire isolated RNA. Profiled with immunoSEQ multiplex PCR; TCRdb holds only in-frame clones, not every one. The sample yields about 160,000 clones, 8% to 8.5% seen once. About this clone: The antigen remains undetermined.

This sequence joins TRBV18 and TRBJ2-3; no clear D. The source is a woman aged 18-29 years with type 1 diabetes. Source material: central memory CD4+ T cells from blood. The chain's CDR3 is CASSHRVANTDTQYF. Written as DNA, the CDR3 is TGTGCCAGCTCACATCGCGTCGCCAACACAGATACGCAGTATTTT.